Listed here is a single T cell receptor beta chain. An end of the junction does not agree with germline; a read error may underlie this. The sample is PBMC spiked with counted cells of clone KT2. A range of KT2-to-PBMC ratios was made using fixed PBMC numbers. CDR3 length equals 14 residues. Germline CDR1 DFQATT, CDR2 SNEGSKA (reference sequence). This specimen belongs to a study of quantifying T cell responses using KT2 cells. Study-wide context: TCR alpha and beta constant-region primers primed reverse transcription of RNA. The second PCR was a qPCR stopped at a predetermined fluorescence threshold.

The cDNA 3' end received a ligated oligonucleotide with a UMI. An equimolar mix of RC1.1 and RC1.2 primed the beta chain across TRBC1 and TRBC2. Starting with the second PCR, alpha and beta TCR chains went through separate processing. From the UMI-ligation and nested PCR reads, TCRdb called clonotypes with MiXCR, one entry per CDR3 protein. The profile shows tens of thousands of distinct CDR3 sequences, 9% to 15% of them singletons. The chain links TRBV20-1 to TRBJ1-2; D is ambiguous. This clonotype was obtained from a human donor. Material: PBMCs spiked with cells of the T cell clone KT2. Written as DNA, the CDR3 is TGCAGTGCCGAACTCAGGACCACTAACTATGGCTACAACTTC. Translated: CSAELRTTNYGYNF.